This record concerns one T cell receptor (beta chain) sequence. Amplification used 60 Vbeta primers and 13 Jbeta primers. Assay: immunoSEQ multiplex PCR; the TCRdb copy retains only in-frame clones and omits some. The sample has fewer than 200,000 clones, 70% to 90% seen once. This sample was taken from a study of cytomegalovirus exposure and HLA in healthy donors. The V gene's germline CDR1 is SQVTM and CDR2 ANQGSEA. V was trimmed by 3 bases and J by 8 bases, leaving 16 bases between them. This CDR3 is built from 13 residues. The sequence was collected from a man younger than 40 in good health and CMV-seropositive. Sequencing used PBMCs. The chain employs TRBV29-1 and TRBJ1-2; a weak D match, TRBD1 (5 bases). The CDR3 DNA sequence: TGCAGCGTTGAGGCAGGGCCAGACCCCGGCTACACCTTC. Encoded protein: CSVEAGPDPGYTF. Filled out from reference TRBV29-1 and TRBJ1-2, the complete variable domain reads SAVISQKPSRDICQRGTSLTIQCQVDSQVTMMFWYRQQPGQSLTLIATANQGSEATYESGFVIDKFPISRPNLTFSTLTVSNMSPEDSSIYLCSVEAGPDPGYTFGSGTRLTVV.